This T cell receptor beta chain was recorded in a study of blood T cell repertoires in COVID-19. Trimming cost V 5 bases and J 4 bases; bases outside gene matches: 14. Germline CDR1 reads SNHLY; CDR2 reads FYNNEI. The CDR3 has 16 residues. Measured with immunoSEQ multiplex PCR; TCRdb has only the in-frame clones, and not every one. This table holds almost 350,000 clones, almost 90% found once. Sequencing was performed on PBMCs or T cells enriched from blood (not recorded which). The source is a woman in her thirties who had been exposed to COVID-19. This chain uses TRBV2 with TRBJ2-7; TRBD1 matches 7 bases. The CDR3 region is CASSNVTGDFGYEQYF. DNA for the CDR3: TGTGCCAGCAGTAACGTTACAGGGGATTTTGGGTACGAGCAGTACTTC. Supplemented by reference TRBV2 and TRBJ2-7, the full variable domain reads EPEVTQTPSHQVTQMGQEVILRCVPISNHLYFYWYRQILGQKVEFLVSFYNNEISEKSEIFDDQFSVERPDGSNFTLKIRSTKLEDSAMYFCASSNVTGDFGYEQYFGPGTRLTVT.